This TCR beta chain stems from a study of blood T cells in healthy people across ages. Every sample yielded at least 6.5 million isolated PBMCs. The length of the CDR3 is 12 residues. Germline loops: CDR1 MNHEY, CDR2 SMNVEV (reference sequence). The V and J ends lost 6 bases and 14 bases respectively, with 16 bases between them. This clonotype has just a few counts. Through a sample-barcoded 5' primer and a J-beta primer mix, a second PCR was run for roughly 6 to 12 cycles. Unique molecular identifiers of 12 random nucleotides labeled each cDNA. TCRdb recomputed calls from the 5' RACE reads with MiXCR, one row per CDR3 protein. In the table there are about 1,400,000 distinct CDR3 sequences, 42% of which are singletons.

The material sequenced was blood. The clonotype was recovered from a woman between 18 and 30 years old in good health. The rearrangement joins TRBV27 to TRBJ1-4; a weak D match, TRBD1 (6 bases). CDR3 DNA sequence: TGTGCCAGCAGGGGACCACAGGGATATCTGTTTTTT. Amino acids: CASRGPQGYLFF.